One and the same sample provided the 12 T cell receptor beta chains below, sequenced in a study of blood T cell repertoires in COVID-19. Repertoires were generated with immunoSEQ multiplex PCR, while TCRdb's copy carries only in-frame clones and drops some. Here the sample spans about 170,000 clones, about 83% being singletons. The specimen was peripheral blood. The receptor set was obtained from an elderly woman with acute or convalescent COVID-19.

The chain is built from TRBV19 and TRBJ1-1; weak D call: TRBD1 (6 bases). V lost 5 bases and J lost 7, with 17 bases in between. Germline CDR1 reads LNHDA; CDR2 reads SQIVND (reference sequence). The CDR3 extends over 14 amino acids. The CDR3 here is CASSVSPGVDEAFF. The CDR3 DNA reads as TGTGCCAGTAGTGTAAGCCCAGGGGTAGATGAAGCTTTCTTT.

The J gene is TRBJ2-4, the V gene TRBV4-1, with 14 bases identical to TRBD2. CDR1 is MGHRA and CDR2 is YSYEKL in the germline V gene. The CDR3 has 18 residues. Unmatched junction bases numbered 13, after V lost 6 bases and J lost 6 bases. DNA for the CDR3: TGCGCCAGCAGTCTAGGGACTAGCGGGAGCGGGGCGGGAAACATTCAGTACTTC. Amino acid sequence: CASSLGTSGSGAGNIQYF.

V usage is TRBV5-6 and J usage is TRBJ2-3; 7 bases map to TRBD1. Trimming took 0 bases from V and 11 from J; bases not matched to a gene: 3. CDR1 and CDR2 from the germline V gene are SGHDT and YYEEEE. This CDR3 has 12 residues. The DNA of the CDR3 is TGTGCCAGCAGCTTGGCGCCAGGGGGGCAGTATTTT. Its translation is CASSLAPGGQYF.

The J gene is TRBJ1-6, the V gene TRBV7-6; no clear D. Germline V gene sequence: CDR1 SGHVS, CDR2 FNYEAQ. V was clipped by 4 bases and J by 8 bases, with 15 bases between them. CDR3 length equals 15 residues. The CDR3 coding sequence is TGTGCCAGCAGCTCAAACCTCAGGTCAGATTCACCCCTCCACTTT. It yields the protein CASSSNLRSDSPLHF.

This chain joins TRBV4-2 and TRBJ2-3, with unresolved D. The CDR3 loop spans 13 amino acids. Trimming removed 1 base from V and 4 bases from J, with 6 bases in between. Germline V lookup: CDR1 LGHNA, CDR2 YNFKEQ. The CDR3 protein is CASSQAHSDTQYF. The CDR3 DNA sequence: TGTGCCAGCAGCCAAGCCCACTCAGATACGCAGTATTTT.

The rearrangement links TRBV9 to TRBJ2-1, with 8 bases lining up with TRBD1. The CDR3 has 13 amino acids. V lost 7 bases to trimming and J lost 8 bases; unmatched junction nucleotides: 8. The germline gives CDR1 SGDLS, CDR2 YYNGEE. The CDR3, as DNA: TGTGCCAGCCGGGCAGGGGGCAACGATGAGCAGTTCTTC. Its translation: CASRAGGNDEQFF.

The chain joins TRBV5-1 to TRBJ1-3; D is unresolved. The CDR3 is 14 amino acids. The germline V gene has CDR1 SGHRS and CDR2 YFSETQ. V lost 2 bases, J lost 2 bases, and 8 bases lay in between. The CDR3 coding sequence is TGCGCCAGCAGCTTAAGAGGGACTGGAAACACCATATATTTT. Translation gives CASSLRGTGNTIYF.

J is TRBJ1-1 and V is TRBV7-9, with D perhaps TRBD1 (6 bases). The CDR3 loop spans 15 amino acids. Germline values: CDR1 SEHNR, CDR2 FQNEAQ (reference sequence). V was cut by 0 bases and J by 5 bases, with 13 bases left in between. CDR3 DNA sequence: TGTGCCAGCAGCTTAGCGCAAGGGGGGGAGACTGAAGCTTTCTTT. As protein: CASSLAQGGETEAFF.

The V and J genes are TRBV10-3 and TRBJ2-1, with a possible D match to TRBD1 (6 bases). Per germline, CDR1 ENHRY and CDR2 SYGVKD. The CDR3 has 14 residues. Trimming left V 6 bases short and J 8 bases short, with 17 bases between. CDR3 sequence (DNA): TGTGCCATCAGACGGGACACCCAGTCCGATGAGCAGTTCTTC. It is translated as CAIRRDTQSDEQFF.

The chain couples TRBV5-1 to TRBJ2-7, with D perhaps matching TRBD1 (6 bases). CDR1 is SGHRS and CDR2 is YFSETQ in the germline V gene. This CDR3 contains 15 residues. Trimming left V 0 bases short and J 2 bases short, with 12 bases between. Here the CDR3 DNA reads TGCGCCAGCAGCTTGGATGGGGACACTACCTACGAGCAGTACTTC. It specifies CASSLDGDTTYEQYF.

The rearrangement links TRBV19 to TRBJ1-5; D may be TRBD1 (6 bases). Germline-derived CDR1 and CDR2 are LNHDA and SQIVND (reference sequence). V was clipped by 5 bases and J by 1 base, with 9 bases between them. The CDR3 sequence is 14 residues long. DNA of the CDR3: TGTGCCAGTAGTCCCGGACAGAGCAATCAGCCCCAGCATTTT. Translation gives CASSPGQSNQPQHF.

This clone was detected once. V and J are TRBV28 and TRBJ2-4; weak D call: TRBD2 (5 bases). The CDR3 spans 17 residues. V was pared by 5 bases and J by 2 bases, with 19 bases between. The germline V gene has CDR1 MDHEN and CDR2 SYDVKM. The CDR3 DNA reads TGTGCCAGCAGTCCCCCCTTCGAGGGTGAGACCAAAAACATTCAGTACTTC. This translates into CASSPPFEGETKNIQYF.